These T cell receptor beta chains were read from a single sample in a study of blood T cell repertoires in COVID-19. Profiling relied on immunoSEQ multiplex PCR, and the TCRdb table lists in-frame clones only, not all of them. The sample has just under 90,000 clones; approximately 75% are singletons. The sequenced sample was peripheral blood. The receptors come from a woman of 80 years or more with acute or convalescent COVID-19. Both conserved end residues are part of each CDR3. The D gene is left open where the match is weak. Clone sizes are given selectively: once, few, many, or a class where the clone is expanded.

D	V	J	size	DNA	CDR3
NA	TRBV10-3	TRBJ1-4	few	TGTGCCACCGGGACATCCCAGTCGAATGAAAAACTGTTTTTT	CATGTSQSNEKLFF
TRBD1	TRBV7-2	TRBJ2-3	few	TGTGCCAGCAGCTCAGGACAGGCTTGGGCAGATACGCAGTATTTT	CASSSGQAWADTQYF
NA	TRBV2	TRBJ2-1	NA	TGTGCCAGCAGTGACCCTGAGGAGGGTGGGGATGAGCAGTTCTTC	CASSDPEEGGDEQFF
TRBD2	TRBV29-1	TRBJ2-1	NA	TGCAGCGGCGAACTAGCGGGGGGGCCTAATGAGCAGTTCTTC	CSGELAGGPNEQFF
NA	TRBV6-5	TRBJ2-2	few	TGTGCCAGCAGTACAGAGACGAACACCGGGGAGCTGTTTTTT	CASSTETNTGELFF
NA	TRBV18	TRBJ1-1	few	TGTGCCAGCTCACAGACAGGGAACACTGAAGCTTTCTTT	CASSQTGNTEAFF
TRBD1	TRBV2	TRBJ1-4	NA	TGTGCCAGCAGTCGGGAGACAGGGGTAATAACAGAAAAACTGTTTTTT	CASSRETGVITEKLFF
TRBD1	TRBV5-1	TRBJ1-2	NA	TGCGCCAGCAGCGTCAACCGGGACAGCTATGGCTACACCTTC	CASSVNRDSYGYTF
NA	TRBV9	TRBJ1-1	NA	TGTGCCAGCAGGGAGGTGAACACTGAAGCTTTCTTT	CASREVNTEAFF
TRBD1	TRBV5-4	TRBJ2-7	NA	TGTGCCAGCAGCTCGCACAGGGGGCCTACTACCTACGAGCAGTACTTC	CASSSHRGPTTYEQYF
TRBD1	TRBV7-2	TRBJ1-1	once	TGTGCCAGCAGCCCACAGGGGGGGAACACTGAAGCTTTCTTT	CASSPQGGNTEAFF
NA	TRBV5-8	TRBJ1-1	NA	TGTGCCAGCAGCTTGATAGAGCGGACTGAAGCTTTCTTT	CASSLIERTEAFF
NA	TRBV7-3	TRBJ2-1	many	TGTGCCAGCAGCCCCGACTCAGCGAATGAGCAGTTCTTC	CASSPDSANEQFF
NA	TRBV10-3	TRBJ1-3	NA	TGTGCCTCGACGACAGGACTGTTTGGAAACACCATATATTTT	CASTTGLFGNTIYF
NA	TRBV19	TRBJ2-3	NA	TGTGCCAGTAGTATAGCTTATACGCAGTATTTT	CASSIAYTQYF
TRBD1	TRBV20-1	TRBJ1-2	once	TGCAGTGCTAGTCCGACAGGGGCAGCGTATGGCTACACCTTC	CSASPTGAAYGYTF
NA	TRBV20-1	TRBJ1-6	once	TGCAGTGCTAGTATCTCGTATAATTCACCCCTCCACTTT	CSASISYNSPLHF
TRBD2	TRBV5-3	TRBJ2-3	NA	TGTGCCAGAACACTGAGCGGGGGGGCAGATACGCAGTATTTT	CARTLSGGADTQYF
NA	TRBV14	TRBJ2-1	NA	TGTGCCAGCAGCCAAGATATCGGCGGGGTTATCGGGAATGAGCAGTTCTTC	CASSQDIGGVIGNEQFF
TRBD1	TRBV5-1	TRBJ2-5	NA	TGCGCCAGCAGCTCAGGGGGCCAAGAGACCCAGTACTTC	CASSSGGQETQYF
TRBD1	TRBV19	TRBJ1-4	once	TGTGCCAGTAAGGGGGCCGCAACTAATGAAAAACTGTTTTTT	CASKGAATNEKLFF
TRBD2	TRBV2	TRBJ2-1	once	TGTGCCAGCAGTGAAGAGCGGGGGGACTACCACAATGAGCAGTTCTTC	CASSEERGDYHNEQFF
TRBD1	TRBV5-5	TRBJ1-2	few	TGTGCCAGCAGCACCAACAGGGGGCCCACCCTCGGCTACACCTTC	CASSTNRGPTLGYTF
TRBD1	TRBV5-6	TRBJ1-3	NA	TGTGCCAGCAGCTTCCCCACAGGGGACACCATATATTTT	CASSFPTGDTIYF